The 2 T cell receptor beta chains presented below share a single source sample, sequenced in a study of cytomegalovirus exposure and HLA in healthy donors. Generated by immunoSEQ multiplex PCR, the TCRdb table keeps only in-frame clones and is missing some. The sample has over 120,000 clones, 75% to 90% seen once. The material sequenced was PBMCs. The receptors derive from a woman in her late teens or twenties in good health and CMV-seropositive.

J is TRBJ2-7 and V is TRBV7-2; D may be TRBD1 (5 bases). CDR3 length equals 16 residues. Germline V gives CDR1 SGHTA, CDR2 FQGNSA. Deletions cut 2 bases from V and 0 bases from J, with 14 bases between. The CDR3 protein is CASSLSLGAPSYEQYF. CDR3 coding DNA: TGTGCCAGCAGCTTAAGTTTAGGGGCGCCCTCCTACGAGCAGTACTTC.

As DNA, the CDR3 is TGTGCCAGCAGTTACCCCCCGGGCGGGGAGCTGTTTTTT. Translating gives CASSYPPGGELFF. The rearrangement joins TRBV6-5 to TRBJ2-2; D is unresolved. The ends were cut back, 2 bases at V and 7 bases at J, with 8 bases in the middle. CDR3 length equals 13 residues. CDR1 is MNHEY, CDR2 SVGAGI, per germline.